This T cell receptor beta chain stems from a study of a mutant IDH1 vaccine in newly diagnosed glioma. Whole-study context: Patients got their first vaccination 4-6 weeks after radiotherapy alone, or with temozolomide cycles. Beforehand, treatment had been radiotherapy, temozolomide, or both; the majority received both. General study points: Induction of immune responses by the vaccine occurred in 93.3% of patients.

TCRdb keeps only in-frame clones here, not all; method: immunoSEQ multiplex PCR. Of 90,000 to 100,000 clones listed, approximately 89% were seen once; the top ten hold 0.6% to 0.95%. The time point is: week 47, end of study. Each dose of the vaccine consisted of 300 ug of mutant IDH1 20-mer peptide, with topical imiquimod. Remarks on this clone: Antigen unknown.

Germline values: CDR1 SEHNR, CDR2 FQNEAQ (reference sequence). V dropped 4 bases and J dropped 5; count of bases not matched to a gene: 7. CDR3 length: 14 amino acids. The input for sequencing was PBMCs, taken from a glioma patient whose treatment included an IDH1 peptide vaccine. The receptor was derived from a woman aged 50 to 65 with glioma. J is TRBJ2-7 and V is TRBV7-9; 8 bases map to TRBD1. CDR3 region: CASSSRTGPDEQYF. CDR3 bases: TGTGCCAGCAGCTCTCGGACAGGGCCCGACGAGCAGTACTTC.